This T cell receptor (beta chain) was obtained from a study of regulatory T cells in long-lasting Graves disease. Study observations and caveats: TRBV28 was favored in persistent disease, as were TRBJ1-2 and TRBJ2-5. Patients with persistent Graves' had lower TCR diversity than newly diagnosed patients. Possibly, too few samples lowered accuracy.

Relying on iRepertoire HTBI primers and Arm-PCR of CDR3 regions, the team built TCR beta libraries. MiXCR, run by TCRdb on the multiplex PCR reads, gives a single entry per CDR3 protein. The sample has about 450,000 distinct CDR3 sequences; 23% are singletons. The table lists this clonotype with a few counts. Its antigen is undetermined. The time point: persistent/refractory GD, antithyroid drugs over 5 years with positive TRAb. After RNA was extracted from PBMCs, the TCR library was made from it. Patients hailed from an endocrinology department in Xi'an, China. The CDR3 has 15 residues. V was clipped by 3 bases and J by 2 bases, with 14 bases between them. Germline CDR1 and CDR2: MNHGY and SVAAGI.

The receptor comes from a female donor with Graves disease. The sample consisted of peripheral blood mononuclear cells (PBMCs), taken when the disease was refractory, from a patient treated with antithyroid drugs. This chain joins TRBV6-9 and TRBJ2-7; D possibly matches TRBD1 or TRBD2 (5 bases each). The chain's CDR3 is CASSYSERGPYEQYF. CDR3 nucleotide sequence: TGTGCCAGCAGTTACTCTGAGAGGGGCCCCTACGAGCAGTACTTC.